These 14 T cell receptor beta chains originate from one sample sequenced in a study of naive and memory T cell subsets. Ligated cDNA underwent four rounds of PCR with nested alpha and beta constant region primers and SP2. TCRdb itself ran the 5' RACE reads through MiXCR, one entry per CDR3 protein. The sample lists more than 50,000 distinct CDR3 sequences; 8% were seen once. A UMI-containing oligonucleotide was joined by 3' ligation to the TCR cDNA template. The receptors were sampled from a female donor in good health.

This clonotype was counted a few times. The chain recombines TRBV5-1 with TRBJ1-5, with D hard to call. The CDR3 is made up of 14 amino acids. With 0 bases removed from V and 4 bases from J, the gap between germline ends came to 8 bases. Germline CDR1 reads SGHRS; CDR2 reads YFSETQ. The CDR3 is CASSLAGENQPQHF. CDR3 nucleotides: TGCGCCAGCAGCTTGGCTGGGGAAAATCAGCCCCAGCATTTT.

The genes are TRBV12-3 or TRBV12-4 and TRBJ1-1; tentatively, D is TRBD1 (5 bases). The CDR3 is 12 residues long. V was clipped by 5 bases and J by 8 bases, with 12 bases between them. DNA of the CDR3: TGTGCCAGCAGTATAGTGGGGGGGGAAGCTTTCTTT. Translating it yields CASSIVGGEAFF.

This clonotype was counted between two and nine times. V is TRBV6-6 and J is TRBJ2-5; D remains ambiguous. V was shortened by 0 bases and J by 0 bases, with 5 bases between the two germline ends. Germline V gives CDR1 MNHNY, CDR2 SVGAGI (reference sequence). The CDR3 is 14 residues long. The CDR3 reads CASSYSLYQETQYF. CDR3 in DNA: TGTGCCAGCAGTTACTCTCTGTACCAAGAGACCCAGTACTTC.

This clonotype was recorded a few times. The V and J genes are TRBV19 and TRBJ1-5, with 7 bases fitting TRBD1. The CDR3 consists of 14 residues. Germline loops: CDR1 LNHDA, CDR2 SQIVND (reference sequence). With 3 bases clipped from V and 7 bases from J, the junction kept 6 bases outside the gene matches. The CDR3 sequence: CASSIRSGGQPQHF. The CDR3 DNA is TGTGCCAGTAGTATCCGGTCAGGGGGACAGCCCCAGCATTTT.

Ten or more counts support this clonotype. The gene calls are TRBV13 and TRBJ2-7; D is unclear. The CDR3 extends over 12 amino acids. Trimming removed 0 bases from V and 1 base from J, with 1 base in between. Germline lookup yields CDR1 PRHDT and CDR2 FYEKMQ (reference sequence). The CDR3: CASSLGSYEQYF. CDR3 DNA sequence: TGTGCCAGCAGCTTAGGTTCCTACGAGCAGTACTTC.

This chain uses TRBV2 with TRBJ1-6; TRBD1 agrees at 9 bases. J gave up 7 bases and V 6 bases, and 7 bases lay outside the gene matches. Germline CDR1 reads SNHLY; CDR2 reads FYNNEI. CDR3 length: 15 residues. Here the CDR3 reads CASRVLQGANSPLHF. CDR3 coding DNA: TGTGCCAGCAGAGTCCTACAGGGGGCGAATTCACCCCTCCACTTT.

V gene TRBV7-2 combines with J gene TRBJ1-2; D is ambiguous. The germline V gene has CDR1 SGHTA and CDR2 FQGNSA. V lost 5 bases, J lost 4 bases, and 17 bases lay in between. The CDR3 totals 15 residues. The CDR3 DNA sequence: TGTGCCAGCAGCCCCCCGGACGGCCATATCTATGGCTACACCTTC. Its translation is CASSPPDGHIYGYTF.

Only a few counts were recorded for this clonotype. This rearrangement joins TRBV7-2 to TRBJ1-4; 7 bases agree with TRBD1. Germline lookup yields CDR1 SGHTA and CDR2 FQGNSA. CDR3 length: 15 amino acids. With V trimmed by 1 base and J by 4 bases, 3 bases remained unmatched. As DNA, the CDR3 is TGTGCCAGCAGCTTAGGGGACAGCTATAATGAAAAACTGTTTTTT. Protein: CASSLGDSYNEKLFF.

The sample holds many counts of this clonotype. The CDR3 reads CASSRSWQGGGYTF. The CDR3 DNA reads TGTGCCAGCAGTCGGAGCTGGCAGGGGGGTGGCTACACCTTC. This chain connects TRBV28 to TRBJ1-2, with 7 bases identical to TRBD1. From germline, CDR1 is MDHEN and CDR2 SYDVKM. V lost 5 bases, J lost 7 bases, and 10 bases stayed unmatched. This CDR3 has 14 residues.

This clonotype was picked up a small number of times. This rearrangement joins TRBV2 to TRBJ1-2, with 8 bases fitting TRBD1. The CDR3 contains 12 residues. Germline assignment: CDR1 SNHLY and CDR2 FYNNEI. J gave up 7 bases and V 7 bases, and 5 bases lay outside the gene matches. The CDR3 here is CASTRTGSGYTF. In DNA, the CDR3 is TGTGCCAGCACCAGGACAGGGTCTGGCTACACCTTC. The full variable domain, in which reference TRBV2 and TRBJ1-2 provide the parts outside the CDR3, is EPEVTQTPSHQVTQMGQEVILRCVPISNHLYFYWYRQILGQKVEFLVSFYNNEISEKSEIFDDQFSVERPDGSNFTLKIRSTKLEDSAMYFCASTRTGSGYTFGSGTRLTVV.

This clonotype was seen ten or more times. CDR3: CSARQGGNTIYF. Here the CDR3 DNA reads TGCAGTGCTAGACAGGGTGGAAACACCATATATTTT. The J gene is TRBJ1-3, the V gene TRBV20-1, with a possible D match to TRBD1 (5 bases). CDR1 is DFQATT, CDR2 SNEGSKA, per germline (reference sequence). The CDR3 contains 12 residues. V shed 2 bases and J shed 3 bases, with 5 bases lying between them.

The chain has TRBV19 and TRBJ2-2; 8 nucleotides match TRBD2. J gave up 6 bases and V 4 bases, and 13 bases lay outside the gene matches. CDR3 length equals 17 residues. CDR1 and CDR2 (germline): LNHDA, SQIVND (reference sequence). CDR3 DNA sequence: TGTGCCAGTAGTACACACCGCCGCGGGGGGATTCCCGGGGAGCTGTTTTTT. Its translation: CASSTHRRGGIPGELFF.

This clonotype was detected only a few times. The chain combines TRBV7-9 with TRBJ1-3; D is ambiguous. This CDR3 has 14 residues. V dropped 2 bases and J dropped 1 base, with 6 bases sitting between them. Germline V gives CDR1 SEHNR, CDR2 FQNEAQ (reference sequence). DNA for the CDR3: TGTGCCAGCAGCTTATCCGGGTCTGGAAACACCATATATTTT. Amino acids: CASSLSGSGNTIYF.

This clonotype was seen a few times. The V and J genes are TRBV29-1 and TRBJ2-7, with D possibly called TRBD1 or TRBD2 (5 bases each). With 4 bases removed from V and 6 bases from J, the gap between germline ends came to 13 bases. Germline lookup yields CDR1 SQVTM and CDR2 ANQGSEA. There are 12 residues in the CDR3. CDR3 coding DNA: TGCAGCGTTGCGGGGCCGGGCGTCGAGCAGTACTTC. Translating it yields CSVAGPGVEQYF.